These T cell receptor beta chains were read from a single sample in a study of cytomegalovirus exposure and HLA in healthy donors. Only in-frame clones appear in the TCRdb table, and some are missing; sequencing was by immunoSEQ multiplex PCR. The table shows about 200,000 clones, with about 87% occurring only once. Sequenced sample: PBMCs. The receptors come from a man under 40 in good health and CMV-seronegative. Each CDR3 is given with its conserved first and last residue. The order of the fields is J gene, CDR3 length, V gene, clone size, D gene, CDR3 DNA, CDR3 protein. D genes are given only for firm matches. Not all rows give a size; the values are once, few, many and, for expanded clones, a class.

j_call: TRBJ2-1
cdr3_length: 18
v_call: TRBV5-1
clone_size: NA
d_call: NA
cdr3_nt: TGCGCCAGCAGCCCGACGGGCGGAGGGGCGTCGACGTTCTATGAGCAGTTCTTC
cdr3_aa: CASSPTGGGASTFYEQFF

j_call: TRBJ2-5
cdr3_length: 16
v_call: TRBV6-1
clone_size: NA
d_call: NA
cdr3_nt: TGTGCCAGCAGTGAACGTCGGACAAGGTACCAAGAGACCCAGTACTTC
cdr3_aa: CASSERRTRYQETQYF

j_call: TRBJ2-5
cdr3_length: 12
v_call: TRBV29-1
clone_size: NA
d_call: NA
cdr3_nt: TGCAGCGTTGGACTGTCGAGGGAGACCCAGTACTTC
cdr3_aa: CSVGLSRETQYF

j_call: TRBJ1-6
cdr3_length: 16
v_call: TRBV14
clone_size: NA
d_call: NA
cdr3_nt: TGTGCCAGCAGCCTCAGGGCCGGCAGAAATAATTCACCCCTCCACTTT
cdr3_aa: CASSLRAGRNNSPLHF

j_call: TRBJ2-7
cdr3_length: 14
v_call: TRBV19
clone_size: once
d_call: NA
cdr3_nt: TGTGCCAGTAGTAGTACATCGACAGTACCCGAGCAGTACTTC
cdr3_aa: CASSSTSTVPEQYF

j_call: TRBJ1-4
cdr3_length: 18
v_call: TRBV5-1
clone_size: NA
d_call: TRBD1
cdr3_nt: TGCGCCAGCAGTAATCCGGGGACAGGGGGCGCTGGGAGTGAAAAACTGTTTTTT
cdr3_aa: CASSNPGTGGAGSEKLFF

j_call: TRBJ2-5
cdr3_length: 13
v_call: TRBV27
clone_size: NA
d_call: NA
cdr3_nt: TGTGCCAGCAGTTTACACATGGAAGAGACCCAGTACTTC
cdr3_aa: CASSLHMEETQYF

j_call: TRBJ2-7
cdr3_length: 18
v_call: TRBV11-2
clone_size: NA
d_call: TRBD2
cdr3_nt: TGTGCCAGCAGCCTTACCCCCCTGGTGCTAGCGGGGTCCTACGAGCAGTACTTC
cdr3_aa: CASSLTPLVLAGSYEQYF

j_call: TRBJ2-5
cdr3_length: 13
v_call: TRBV10-3
clone_size: NA
d_call: NA
cdr3_nt: TGTGCCATCAGTGTTGCAGGTCAAGAGACCCAGTACTTC
cdr3_aa: CAISVAGQETQYF

j_call: TRBJ2-3
cdr3_length: 15
v_call: TRBV27
clone_size: NA
d_call: TRBD2
cdr3_nt: TGTGCCAGCAGTCCGGGACTAGCACACACAGATACGCAGTATTTT
cdr3_aa: CASSPGLAHTDTQYF

j_call: TRBJ2-1
cdr3_length: 15
v_call: TRBV11-2
clone_size: NA
d_call: TRBD2
cdr3_nt: TGTGCCAGCAGCTCGGAACTAGCGGGAGTCAATGAGCAGTTCTTC
cdr3_aa: CASSSELAGVNEQFF

j_call: TRBJ2-1
cdr3_length: 15
v_call: TRBV7-9
clone_size: NA
d_call: TRBD2
cdr3_nt: TGTGCCAGCAGCTTAGCAAGCGGGAGTGGGGTTGAGCAGTTCTTC
cdr3_aa: CASSLASGSGVEQFF

j_call: TRBJ2-1
cdr3_length: 19
v_call: TRBV14
clone_size: NA
d_call: TRBD2
cdr3_nt: TGTGCCAGCAGCCTCAGCCCCATACTAGCGGGGCGTTTCTACAATGAGCAGTTCTTC
cdr3_aa: CASSLSPILAGRFYNEQFF

j_call: TRBJ2-3
cdr3_length: 17
v_call: TRBV4-2
clone_size: NA
d_call: NA
cdr3_nt: TGTGCCAGCAGCCCAAGGTCGGGGGGCGGTAGCACAGATACGCAGTATTTT
cdr3_aa: CASSPRSGGGSTDTQYF

j_call: TRBJ2-3
cdr3_length: 16
v_call: TRBV9
clone_size: NA
d_call: TRBD1
cdr3_nt: TGTGCCAGCAGCGTAGAAGGACAGGGGGCCGCAGATACGCAGTATTTT
cdr3_aa: CASSVEGQGAADTQYF

j_call: TRBJ2-1
cdr3_length: 15
v_call: TRBV19
clone_size: NA
d_call: TRBD2
cdr3_nt: TGTGCCAGTAGTTCCTCGGGACTAATTCCCAATGAGCAGTTCTTC
cdr3_aa: CASSSSGLIPNEQFF

j_call: TRBJ1-1
cdr3_length: 19
v_call: TRBV4-1
clone_size: NA
d_call: NA
cdr3_nt: TGCGCCAGCAGCCAAGAGCGAATCGGGACCGCACCGGGGGTCGCTGAAGCTTTCTTT
cdr3_aa: CASSQERIGTAPGVAEAFF

j_call: TRBJ2-3
cdr3_length: 16
v_call: TRBV18
clone_size: NA
d_call: NA
cdr3_nt: TGTGCCAGCTCACCAGTGGGGCGGGGCAGCACAGATACGCAGTATTTT
cdr3_aa: CASSPVGRGSTDTQYF

j_call: TRBJ1-6
cdr3_length: 18
v_call: TRBV4-1
clone_size: NA
d_call: TRBD1
cdr3_nt: TGCGCCAGCAGCCCTAGTCCGGGACAGGGGACAGGAAGTTCACCCCTCCACTTT
cdr3_aa: CASSPSPGQGTGSSPLHF

j_call: TRBJ2-4
cdr3_length: 17
v_call: TRBV7-9
clone_size: NA
d_call: TRBD2
cdr3_nt: TGTGCCAGCAGCTTAGTACGGGGGGGGTCTAGTTGGGACATTCAGTACTTC
cdr3_aa: CASSLVRGGSSWDIQYF

j_call: TRBJ2-3
cdr3_length: 17
v_call: TRBV4-1
clone_size: NA
d_call: NA
cdr3_nt: TGCGCCAGCAGCCAAGATAGTCCAGGGCCACTCACAGATACGCAGTATTTT
cdr3_aa: CASSQDSPGPLTDTQYF

j_call: TRBJ2-1
cdr3_length: 17
v_call: TRBV21-1
clone_size: NA
d_call: NA
cdr3_nt: TGTGCCAGCAGCAAAGAGGACCCGGGAGGGCCAGTCAATGAGCAGTTCTTC
cdr3_aa: CASSKEDPGGPVNEQFF

j_call: TRBJ2-1
cdr3_length: 14
v_call: TRBV7-6
clone_size: NA
d_call: TRBD1
cdr3_nt: TGTGCCAGCAGCTCTCGGGACAGGATCGATGAGCAGTTCTTC
cdr3_aa: CASSSRDRIDEQFF

j_call: TRBJ2-2
cdr3_length: 14
v_call: TRBV27
clone_size: NA
d_call: NA
cdr3_nt: TGTGCCAGCAGCCCGGGACTCCCGACCGGGGAGCTGTTTTTT
cdr3_aa: CASSPGLPTGELFF

j_call: TRBJ2-3
cdr3_length: 15
v_call: TRBV6-1
clone_size: NA
d_call: TRBD2
cdr3_nt: TGTGCCAGCAGACGACTAGCGGGCGGGGGGGATACGCAGTATTTT
cdr3_aa: CASRRLAGGGDTQYF

j_call: TRBJ1-6
cdr3_length: 12
v_call: TRBV9
clone_size: NA
d_call: NA
cdr3_nt: TGTGCCAGCAGCGTAGCAGGGTCACCCCTCCACTTT
cdr3_aa: CASSVAGSPLHF

j_call: TRBJ2-7
cdr3_length: 13
v_call: TRBV4-1
clone_size: NA
d_call: NA
cdr3_nt: TGCGCCAGCAGCCAGGTGGACAACGTCGAGCAGTACTTC
cdr3_aa: CASSQVDNVEQYF

j_call: TRBJ2-7
cdr3_length: 16
v_call: TRBV9
clone_size: NA
d_call: TRBD2
cdr3_nt: TGTGCCAGCAGCGTAGCAGTAGCGGGAGTGCAGTACGAGCAGTACTTC
cdr3_aa: CASSVAVAGVQYEQYF

j_call: TRBJ1-5
cdr3_length: 16
v_call: TRBV7-6
clone_size: NA
d_call: NA
cdr3_nt: TGTGCCAGCAGTAATTCCGCGGAGGGTCGGGATCAGCCCCAGCATTTT
cdr3_aa: CASSNSAEGRDQPQHF

j_call: TRBJ2-3
cdr3_length: 16
v_call: TRBV9
clone_size: NA
d_call: TRBD1
cdr3_nt: TGTGCCAGCAGCTACAGACAGGGGTCCCCCACAGATACGCAGTATTTT
cdr3_aa: CASSYRQGSPTDTQYF

j_call: TRBJ1-2
cdr3_length: 14
v_call: TRBV7-8
clone_size: NA
d_call: NA
cdr3_nt: TGTGCCAGCAGCTTAGCAGTAGTCCCCTATGGCTACACCTTC
cdr3_aa: CASSLAVVPYGYTF

j_call: TRBJ2-1
cdr3_length: 15
v_call: TRBV27
clone_size: NA
d_call: TRBD2
cdr3_nt: TGTGCCAGCAGTACATCGACTAGCGGAGGGAATGAGCAGTTCTTC
cdr3_aa: CASSTSTSGGNEQFF

j_call: TRBJ1-2
cdr3_length: 13
v_call: TRBV29-1
clone_size: NA
d_call: TRBD1
cdr3_nt: TGCAGCGTAGCACCGGCGTCACAGGGGCCGAACACCTTC
cdr3_aa: CSVAPASQGPNTF

j_call: TRBJ1-4
cdr3_length: 12
v_call: TRBV28
clone_size: NA
d_call: NA
cdr3_nt: TGTGCCAGCAGTTCTGGGGCGGAAAAACTGTTTTTT
cdr3_aa: CASSSGAEKLFF

j_call: TRBJ2-5
cdr3_length: 16
v_call: TRBV27
clone_size: NA
d_call: TRBD2
cdr3_nt: TGTGCCAGCAGTTTAGGGAGCGGGGGGGCCGGAGAGACCCAGTACTTC
cdr3_aa: CASSLGSGGAGETQYF

j_call: TRBJ1-5
cdr3_length: 14
v_call: TRBV5-1
clone_size: once
d_call: TRBD1
cdr3_nt: TGCGCCAGCAGCTCGACAGGGGGCAATCAGCCCCAGCATTTT
cdr3_aa: CASSSTGGNQPQHF

j_call: TRBJ2-1
cdr3_length: 16
v_call: TRBV9
clone_size: NA
d_call: TRBD2
cdr3_nt: TGTGCCAGCAGCGTGACCTCGGGACTACTCGTCGATGAGCAGTTCTTC
cdr3_aa: CASSVTSGLLVDEQFF

j_call: TRBJ2-3
cdr3_length: 16
v_call: TRBV11-2
clone_size: NA
d_call: TRBD2
cdr3_nt: TGTGCCAGCAGCCCCTCCCAGCGGGGGGACCAAATACCGCAGTATTTT
cdr3_aa: CASSPSQRGDQIPQYF

j_call: TRBJ1-1
cdr3_length: 14
v_call: TRBV28
clone_size: NA
d_call: NA
cdr3_nt: TGTGCCAGCAGTTCACAAGGGGTGCGCACTGAAGCTTTCTTT
cdr3_aa: CASSSQGVRTEAFF

j_call: TRBJ2-1
cdr3_length: 15
v_call: TRBV29-1
clone_size: NA
d_call: TRBD1
cdr3_nt: TGCAGCGCTAGACAGGGGATTGAACGCTACAATGAGCAGTTCTTC
cdr3_aa: CSARQGIERYNEQFF

j_call: TRBJ2-5
cdr3_length: 16
v_call: TRBV7-9
clone_size: NA
d_call: TRBD1
cdr3_nt: TGTTCCAGCAGCTTATGGGACAGGGGTGTCGGAGAGACCCAGTACTTC
cdr3_aa: CSSSLWDRGVGETQYF

j_call: TRBJ2-7
cdr3_length: 15
v_call: TRBV4-2
clone_size: NA
d_call: TRBD1
cdr3_nt: TGTGCCAGCAGCCAACAGGGGGACAGGTCCTACGAGCAGTACTTC
cdr3_aa: CASSQQGDRSYEQYF

j_call: TRBJ1-5
cdr3_length: 14
v_call: TRBV28
clone_size: NA
d_call: TRBD1
cdr3_nt: TGTGCCAGCAGTTTAGCGGGACAGAATCAGCCCCAGCATTTT
cdr3_aa: CASSLAGQNQPQHF

j_call: TRBJ2-7
cdr3_length: 13
v_call: TRBV7-6
clone_size: NA
d_call: NA
cdr3_nt: TGTGCCAGCAGCTTACCGTCGGGTGACGAGCAGTACTTC
cdr3_aa: CASSLPSGDEQYF

j_call: TRBJ1-1
cdr3_length: 12
v_call: TRBV19
clone_size: once
d_call: NA
cdr3_nt: TGTGCCAGTACCTCTCCAGGAGAGGGAGCTTTCTTT
cdr3_aa: CASTSPGEGAFF

j_call: TRBJ2-7
cdr3_length: 14
v_call: TRBV9
clone_size: NA
d_call: TRBD2
cdr3_nt: TGTGCCAGCAGCGTAGGGGGGGGGACCTACGAGCAGTACTTC
cdr3_aa: CASSVGGGTYEQYF

j_call: TRBJ1-5
cdr3_length: 15
v_call: TRBV4-1
clone_size: NA
d_call: NA
cdr3_nt: TGCGCCAGCAGTCCAGCCTACAGGGCAAATCAGCCCCAGCATTTT
cdr3_aa: CASSPAYRANQPQHF

j_call: TRBJ2-7
cdr3_length: 13
v_call: TRBV7-9
clone_size: NA
d_call: TRBD1
cdr3_nt: TGTGCCAGCAGCTTATACCCAGGGGGCGAGCAGTACTTC
cdr3_aa: CASSLYPGGEQYF

j_call: TRBJ1-4
cdr3_length: 18
v_call: TRBV7-9
clone_size: few
d_call: TRBD1
cdr3_nt: TGTGCCAGCAGCTTAGGGACAGGGTACTTTGGAACTAATGAAAAACTGTTTTTT
cdr3_aa: CASSLGTGYFGTNEKLFF

j_call: TRBJ2-1
cdr3_length: 12
v_call: TRBV7-9
clone_size: NA
d_call: NA
cdr3_nt: TGTGCCAGGTCAGGGGAGCCGGATGAGCAGTTCTTC
cdr3_aa: CARSGEPDEQFF

j_call: TRBJ1-2
cdr3_length: 16
v_call: TRBV4-1
clone_size: NA
d_call: NA
cdr3_nt: TGCGCCAGCAGCCAAGACGAGGCCAGGGCTATCTATGGCTACACCTTC
cdr3_aa: CASSQDEARAIYGYTF

j_call: TRBJ1-5
cdr3_length: 15
v_call: TRBV19
clone_size: NA
d_call: NA
cdr3_nt: TGTGCCAGTAGTAAACAGCCCTATAGCAATCAGCCCCAGCATTTT
cdr3_aa: CASSKQPYSNQPQHF

j_call: TRBJ2-7
cdr3_length: 15
v_call: TRBV28
clone_size: NA
d_call: NA
cdr3_nt: TGTGCCAGCAGGACTTCAGGGGTGATGGCGGACGAGCAGTACTTC
cdr3_aa: CASRTSGVMADEQYF